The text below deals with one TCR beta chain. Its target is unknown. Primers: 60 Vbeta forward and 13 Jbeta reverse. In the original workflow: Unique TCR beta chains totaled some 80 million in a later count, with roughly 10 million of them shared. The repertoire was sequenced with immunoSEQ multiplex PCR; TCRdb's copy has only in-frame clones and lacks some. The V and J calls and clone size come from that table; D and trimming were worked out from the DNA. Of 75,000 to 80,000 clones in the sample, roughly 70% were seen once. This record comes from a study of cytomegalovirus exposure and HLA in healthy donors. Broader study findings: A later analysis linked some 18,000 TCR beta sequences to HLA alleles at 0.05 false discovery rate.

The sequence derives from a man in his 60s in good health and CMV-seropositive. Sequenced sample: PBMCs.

CDR3 loop: CASSQGGRETDTQYF. The CDR3 coding sequence is TGCGCCAGCAGCCAAGGCGGGAGGGAGACAGATACGCAGTATTTT. J is TRBJ2-3 and V is TRBV4-1; 9 bases match TRBD2. Per germline, CDR1 MGHRA and CDR2 YSYEKL. The CDR3 extends over 15 amino acids. J was trimmed by 3 bases and V by 1 base; bases with no gene match: 2.